One T cell receptor beta chain is described in this entry. Trimming took 2 bases from V and 5 from J, leaving 12 bases between them. This CDR3 is 14 amino acids long. Germline lookup yields CDR1 MNHEY and CDR2 SVGAGI. These data are taken from a study of identical twins. A single record per CDR3 protein comes from TCRdb applying MiXCR to the 5' RACE reads. This sample has under 800,000 distinct CDR3 sequences; about 20% occur once, and the top ten carry roughly 4%. These sequences were also reported in another study, on T cells expressing NK-cell markers.

The receptor comes from a woman younger than 35 in good health. The V call is TRBV6-5, the J call TRBJ1-1, with no clear D. Input material: PBMCs. The CDR3 region has the DNA TGTGCCAGCAGTTACAGGGAAGGAGTGACTGAAGCTTTCTTT. This sequence encodes CASSYREGVTEAFF.